This TCR beta chain was profiled in a study of T cells in localized non-small cell lung cancer. Clones were read by immunoSEQ multiplex PCR, and TCRdb kept only the in-frame ones, dropping some. The top ten clones hold roughly 2.5% of a sample with 45,000 to 60,000 clones, approximately 86% of them seen once. Worth noting for this clone: Its antigen remains unidentified.

Notes on the study in general: Only one tumor region was sequenced, so heterogeneity remains possible. Of the tissues analyzed, uninvolved adjacent lung showed maximal T cell clonality, greater than tumor. With higher T cell density in blood came longer overall survival.

V lost 3 bases to trimming and J lost 6 bases; unmatched junction nucleotides: 9. Germline V gives CDR1 SGHAT, CDR2 FQNNGV. The CDR3 is 16 amino acids. V is TRBV11-2 and J is TRBJ1-1; 11 bases match TRBD1. The sequences come from PBMCs, collected before any cancer treatment. The clonotype comes from a man aged 40 to 70 with stage II lung adenocarcinoma. The CDR3: CASSLFMGQGGAEAFF. As DNA, the CDR3 is TGTGCCAGCAGCTTGTTTATGGGACAGGGGGGCGCTGAAGCTTTCTTT.